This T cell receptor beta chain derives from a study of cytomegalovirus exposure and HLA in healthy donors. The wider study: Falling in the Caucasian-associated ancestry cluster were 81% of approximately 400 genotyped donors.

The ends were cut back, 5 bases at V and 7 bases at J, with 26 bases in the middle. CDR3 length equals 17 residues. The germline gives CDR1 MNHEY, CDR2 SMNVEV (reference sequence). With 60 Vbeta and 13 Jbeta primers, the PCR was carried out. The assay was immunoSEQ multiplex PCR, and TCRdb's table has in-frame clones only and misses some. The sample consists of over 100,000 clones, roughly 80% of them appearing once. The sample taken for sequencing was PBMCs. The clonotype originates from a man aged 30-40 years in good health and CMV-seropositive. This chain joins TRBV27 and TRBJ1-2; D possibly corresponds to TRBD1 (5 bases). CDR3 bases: TGTGCCAGCAGTCCAACCGGGTCAGGGATGATCAAGAGTGGCTACACCTTC. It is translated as CASSPTGSGMIKSGYTF.